The source of this TCR beta chain is a study of Ad26.COV2.S vaccination and SARS-CoV-2 variants. Study context: The vaccine Ad26.COV2.S was put into the muscle once, or twice with 56 days between. Study-level points and caveats: Vaccinated individuals (as opposed to placebo recipients) had higher spike-specific TCR breadth. Measurement of non-spike TCR breadth gave similar results in vaccine and placebo recipients.

A note on this clone: The antigen remains undetermined.

Indicated treatment: 19 received Ad26.COV2.S at low or high dose, single or two shots; about 5 received placebo; per-sample allocation not given. Specimens were obtained on day 63 following the first vaccine or placebo injection. The donor was a Boston adult aged 18-55 years. The V gene lost 1 base and the J gene lost 7 bases, with 23 bases spanning the gap. The CDR3 is 18 amino acids. Germline assignment: CDR1 MNHEY and CDR2 SMNVEV (reference sequence). Profiling relied on immunoSEQ multiplex PCR, and the TCRdb table lists in-frame clones only, not all of them. The sample has some 240,000 clones; roughly 89% are singletons.

The sample was peripheral blood, taken in a trial of Ad26.COV2.S vaccine versus placebo. This TCR was sampled from a person between 18 and 60 years old who received the Ad26.COV2.S COVID-19 vaccine or a placebo. This chain links TRBV27 with TRBJ1-5, with D perhaps TRBD1 (6 bases). CDR3 residues: CASSLYPGGGGVGQPQHF. As DNA, the CDR3 is TGTGCCAGCAGTTTATACCCCGGGGGCGGAGGGGTAGGACAGCCCCAGCATTTT.